This T cell receptor (beta chain) came from a study of OX40 agonist ivuxolimab in advanced cancers. Looking at the study overall: Having had anti-PD-1, anti-PD-L1 or anti-CTLA-4 therapy before was allowed, and roughly 38% had some. Study-wide results and limits: Within 6 weeks, CD4+ and CD8+ blood T cells expanded clonally at 0.1 to 3.0 mg/kg.

Exclusion applied to patients with autoimmune disease history or systemic immunosuppression. As regards this clone: Antigen: not known.

CDR3 length equals 12 residues. Germline V gene sequence: CDR1 SGHAT, CDR2 FQNNGV. Trimming pared 1 base from V and 10 bases from J, leaving 8 bases between. TCRdb's copy holds only in-frame clones and misses some; the assay was immunoSEQ multiplex PCR. The sample records about 76,000 clones, roughly 89% being singletons. The material was CD4+ or CD8+ T cells sorted from blood, obtained in a trial of the OX40 agonist ivuxolimab. The sequence was collected from an adult with an advanced solid tumor such as melanoma, head and neck, liver or kidney cancer. The V call is TRBV11-2, the J call TRBJ2-1; possibly TRBD1 for D (5 bases). Here the CDR3 reads CASSLVGLEQFF. The CDR3 coding sequence is TGTGCCAGCAGCTTAGTGGGGCTAGAGCAGTTCTTC.